A single sample is the source of the 15 T cell receptor beta chains below, sequenced in a study of blood T cell repertoires in COVID-19. Using immunoSEQ multiplex PCR, the repertoire was profiled, and TCRdb retains in-frame clones only, with some absent. The repertoire has approximately 210,000 clones, 84% of them found once; the top ten carry roughly 21%. The sequenced sample consisted of peripheral blood. Receptor source: a man aged 30-40 years with active or convalescent COVID-19.

The chain combines TRBV6-5 with TRBJ2-1; the match to TRBD2 covers 8 bases. CDR1 is MNHEY and CDR2 is SVGAGI in the germline V gene. The CDR3 has 14 amino acids. The V segment lost 6 bases and the J segment 3 bases; nucleotides outside the gene matches: 4. Here the CDR3 reads CASRLAGLYNEQFF. CDR3 bases: TGTGCCAGCAGGTTAGCGGGGCTCTACAATGAGCAGTTCTTC.

In its sample, this clone was seen a few times. The V gene is TRBV30, the J gene TRBJ1-2; no firm D call. The CDR3 has 15 residues. V lost 2 bases to trimming and J lost 2 bases, with 15 bases between them. The germline V gene encodes CDR1 GTSNPN and CDR2 SVGIG (reference sequence). CDR3 region: CAWSRLSGGNYGYTF. The CDR3 DNA reads TGTGCCTGGAGTAGACTGTCCGGCGGGAACTATGGCTACACCTTC.

V gene TRBV4-3 combines with J gene TRBJ2-7; TRBD1 might be the D (5 bases). This CDR3 spans 15 amino acids. CDR1 and CDR2 (germline): LGHNA, YSLEER. With 1 base removed from V and 2 bases from J, the gap between germline ends came to 12 bases. CDR3 coding DNA: TGCGCCAGCAGCCAAGTTATCAGGGAACCCTACGAGCAGTACTTC. Residues: CASSQVIREPYEQYF.

This clone was recorded only once. V gene TRBV5-5 combines with J gene TRBJ1-4; D unresolved. Germline V gene lookup returns CDR1 SGHKS and CDR2 YYEKEE (reference sequence). V shed 1 base and J shed 3 bases, with 13 bases lying between them. There are 16 residues in the CDR3. The CDR3 loop reads CASSLLWATANEKLFF. CDR3 sequence (DNA): TGTGCCAGCAGCTTGCTATGGGCAACGGCTAATGAAAAACTGTTTTTT.

The rearrangement joins TRBV6-5 to TRBJ2-2; 7 positions match TRBD1. CDR3 length: 13 residues. V shed 6 bases and J 7 bases; nucleotides not matched to a gene: 5. Germline CDR1 and CDR2: MNHEY and SVGAGI. The CDR3 nucleotides are TGTGCCAGCAGACCGACAGGGAGCGGGGAGCTGTTTTTT. Its protein is CASRPTGSGELFF.

The rearrangement uses TRBV5-1 and TRBJ1-6; D remains unclear. Germline CDR1 is SGHRS and CDR2 is YFSETQ. V was trimmed by 1 base and J by 0 bases, leaving 5 bases between them. This CDR3 region has 15 residues. The CDR3 is CASSLSSSYNSPLHF. CDR3 bases: TGCGCCAGCAGCTTGTCTAGCTCCTATAATTCACCCCTCCACTTT.

The chain is built from TRBV3-1 (or the pseudogene TRBV3-2) and TRBJ2-5; 8 positions agree with TRBD1. Losses at the gene ends were 4 bases for V and 1 base for J; bases not matched to a gene: 5. This CDR3 contains 15 residues. Germline-derived CDR1 and CDR2 are LGHDT and YNNKEL (reference sequence). Here the CDR3 DNA reads TGTGCCAGCAGCCTCGCAGGGGGCTCCCAAGAGACCCAGTACTTC. This codes for CASSLAGGSQETQYF.

This rearrangement joins TRBV3-1 (or the pseudogene TRBV3-2) to TRBJ2-7; TRBD1 agrees at 8 bases. CDR3 length: 14 amino acids. Germline V gene sequence: CDR1 LGHDT, CDR2 YNNKEL (reference sequence). The V and J ends lost 1 base and 5 bases, in that order; junction bases with no gene match: 4. The CDR3 spells CASSQGQGADEQYF. The DNA for the CDR3 is TGTGCCAGCAGCCAAGGCCAGGGGGCCGACGAGCAGTACTTC.

The gene calls are TRBV12-3 or TRBV12-4 and TRBJ1-2; D is perhaps TRBD1 (6 bases). With 6 bases removed from V and 4 bases from J, the gap between germline ends came to 9 bases. This CDR3 has 12 residues. The chain's CDR3 is CASRQGRYGYTF. As DNA, the CDR3 is TGTGCCAGCAGGCAGGGGCGCTATGGCTACACCTTC.

The chain has TRBV2 and TRBJ2-2; D is unresolved. Germline-derived CDR1 and CDR2 are SNHLY and FYNNEI. The CDR3 totals 15 residues. V was clipped by 3 bases and J by 3 bases, with 11 bases between them. The chain's CDR3 is CASSENWADTGELFF. In DNA form, the CDR3 reads TGTGCCAGCAGTGAGAACTGGGCCGACACCGGGGAGCTGTTTTTT.

The chain combines TRBV28 with TRBJ2-3; TRBD1 matches 8 bases. The ends lost 4 bases at V and 2 bases at J; junction bases unmatched: 5. Germline CDR1 is MDHEN and CDR2 is SYDVKM. This CDR3 has 15 residues. CDR3 in DNA: TGTGCCAGCAGTTCCGAGGACAGGGCCACAGATACGCAGTATTTT. It is translated as CASSSEDRATDTQYF.

The chain combines TRBV4-1 with TRBJ1-2; D is unclear. Germline assignment: CDR1 MGHRA and CDR2 YSYEKL. The CDR3 extends over 14 amino acids. V dropped 1 base and J dropped 5 bases, with 11 bases sitting between them. The CDR3 nucleotides read TGCGCCAGCAGCCAAGGCCCACAGTCTTATGGCTACACCTTC. This codes for CASSQGPQSYGYTF.

V and J are TRBV5-6 and TRBJ1-1, with D perhaps TRBD1 (5 bases). V shed 1 base and J shed 4 bases, with 8 bases lying between them. This CDR3 is built from 13 residues. Germline V gene sequence: CDR1 SGHDT, CDR2 YYEEEE. The CDR3 coding sequence is TGTGCCAGCAGCTTGCAGGGTGGCACTGAAGCTTTCTTT. Translated: CASSLQGGTEAFF.

CDR3 residues: CASSPEGSLENEQFF. The CDR3 DNA sequence: TGTGCCAGCAGCCCGGAGGGAAGCCTCGAGAATGAGCAGTTCTTC. The chain carries TRBV9 and TRBJ2-1; perhaps TRBD2 as D (6 bases). In germline, CDR1 is SGDLS, CDR2 YYNGEE. Trimming cost V 4 bases and J 7 bases, with 18 bases left between them. This CDR3 contains 15 residues.

This chain connects TRBV18 to TRBJ1-5; unclear D gene. Between the trimmed V and J ends, which lost 3 bases and 9 bases, there was a span of 12 bases. Germline V lookup: CDR1 KGHSH, CDR2 LQKENI. The CDR3 is 13 amino acids. The CDR3 sequence is CASSPSLELPQHF. CDR3 DNA: TGTGCCAGCTCACCGTCCTTAGAACTGCCCCAGCATTTT.